The present T cell receptor beta chain was sequenced within a study of T cells in Graves' hyperthyroidism and ophthalmopathy. Stable hyperthyroidism: no ophthalmopathy progression over 18 months of follow-up. Patients with uncontrolled infections, other autoimmune diseases, pregnancy or lactation were excluded. It was RNA transcripts that yielded the amplified TCR beta CDR3 regions. TCR CDR3 underwent first-round RT-PCR with the HTBI primer set. TCRdb reprocessed the multiplex PCR reads with MiXCR, giving one entry per CDR3 protein. Of some 600,000 distinct CDR3 sequences in the sample, more than 45% were seen once. Study results and caveats: Ophthalmopathy got predicted by the model a median approximately six months before its onset.

This clonotype was recorded a few times. The antigen is not known. The V end was cut by 4 bases, the J end by 0 bases, with 8 bases between. Germline values: CDR1 SNHLY, CDR2 FYNNEI. The CDR3 loop spans 14 amino acids. Sequenced: peripheral blood or thyroid tissue (not recorded which). The clonotype was recovered from a young woman with Graves' hyperthyroidism. The chain carries TRBV2 and TRBJ2-3; no definite D call. CDR3 nucleotides: TGTGCCAGCAGTGCCGATCCTAGCACAGATACGCAGTATTTT. Translation gives CASSADPSTDTQYF.